This TCR beta chain is from a study of blood T cell repertoires in COVID-19. About the research overall: Acute-phase and convalescent COVID-19 samples originated in the United States, Italy and Spain. Nucleic acid was either cDNA or gDNA, and it came from T cells, B-cell-depleted T cells, or PBMCs.

Seattle patients were enrolled while actively infected and followed longitudinally. In the original analysis: By means of reference gene primer amplification, nucleated cell counts were estimated. Using immunoSEQ multiplex PCR, the repertoire was profiled, and TCRdb retains in-frame clones only, with some absent. V, J and clone size are those of that table, while D and trimming were read from the DNA. This table has approximately 320,000 clones, 85% to 90% appearing once. What was sequenced was peripheral blood. This TCR was recovered from a woman aged 30 to 39 with COVID-19, enrolled during active disease.

The CDR3 DNA reads as TGCGCCAGCAGTTCCGTCGCGAACACCGGGGAGCTGTTTTTT. This sequence encodes CASSSVANTGELFF. The rearrangement uses TRBV4-1 and TRBJ2-2; unclear D gene. Trimming stripped 6 bases from V and 0 bases from J, with 8 bases between. Germline loops: CDR1 MGHRA, CDR2 YSYEKL. The CDR3 runs to 14 residues.